The 30 T cell receptor beta chains in this list originate from one sample, sequenced in a study of blood T cells in healthy people across ages. The use of a sample-barcoded 5' primer and a J-beta primer mix characterized a second PCR of roughly 7 to 11 cycles. From the 5' RACE reads, TCRdb called clonotypes with MiXCR, one entry per CDR3 protein. The table has about 930,000 distinct CDR3 sequences, 25% to 30% seen once. These records were also assigned to another study, of T cells of mothers and their children.

Sequenced: blood. Receptors were obtained from a woman in her thirties or forties in good health.

About this clonotype: Possible read error: a much larger clone is one base away. The V and J genes are TRBV7-2 and TRBJ2-5; TRBD2 might be the D (6 bases). CDR1 is SGHTA and CDR2 is FQGNSA in the germline V gene. CDR3 size: 14 residues. Trimming took 5 bases from V and 11 from J, leaving 21 bases between them. The CDR3 is CASSSPNERREQYF. The DNA for the CDR3 is TGTGCCAGCAGCAGCCCCAACGAGCGTCGGGAGCAGTACTTC. Combining the CDR3 with reference TRBV7-2 and TRBJ2-5 gives the whole variable domain GAGVSQSPSNKVTEKGKDVELRCDPISGHTALYWYRQSLGQGLEFLIYFQGNSAPDKSGLPSDRFSAERTGGSVSTLTIQRTQQEDSAVYLCASSSPNERREQYFGPGTRLLVL.

This clonotype was picked up a small number of times. V is TRBV4-2 and J is TRBJ1-4; 7 bases agree with TRBD1. J lost 8 bases, V lost 0 bases, and 3 bases had no gene match. This CDR3 has 14 amino acids. Germline CDR1 is LGHNA and CDR2 is YNFKEQ. CDR3 loop: CASSQEPGGEKLFF. CDR3 DNA: TGTGCCAGCAGCCAAGAGCCAGGGGGAGAAAAACTGTTTTTT.

This clonotype was observed a handful of times. The gene calls are TRBV25-1 and TRBJ2-7; D is unresolved. Per the germline V gene, CDR1 is MGHDK and CDR2 is SYGVNS. The V end was cut by 1 base, the J end by 1 base, with 17 bases between. The CDR3 spans 17 residues. Here the CDR3 reads CASSEFETPALSYEQYF. The CDR3 region has the DNA TGTGCCAGCAGTGAATTCGAGACCCCTGCCTTGTCCTACGAGCAGTACTTC.

This clonotype appeared once. At one end, the junction sequence differs from germline, possibly due to a read error. This sequence joins TRBV30 and TRBJ1-3, with D maybe TRBD1 (5 bases). This CDR3 has 10 residues. CDR1 is GTSNPN and CDR2 is SVGIG in the germline V gene (reference sequence). The CDR3 loop is CAWSIVDTIF. The CDR3 DNA follows: TGTGCCTGGAGCATTGTGGACACCATATTT.

On this clonotype itself: It may be a read error: a sequence one base away is much more abundant. DNA for the CDR3: TGTGCCGGTAGTATATCTTGGAATGACACTGAAGCTTTCTTT. Its protein is CAGSISWNDTEAFF. The chain links TRBV19 to TRBJ1-1; D uncertain. The germline CDR1 and CDR2 sequences are LNHDA and SQIVND (reference sequence). The CDR3 contains 14 residues.

The chain carries TRBV18 and TRBJ2-7, with D unclear. Germline lookup yields CDR1 KGHSH and CDR2 LQKENI. V was trimmed by 3 bases and J by 7 bases, leaving 13 bases between them. The CDR3 length is 13 residues. The CDR3 DNA follows: TGTGCCAGCTCACCGGCAAGGTATTCTGAGCAGTACTTC. Residues: CASSPARYSEQYF.

This clonotype was counted between two and nine times. The V gene is TRBV12-3 or TRBV12-4, the J gene TRBJ1-2, with D unclear. V lost 7 bases and J lost 4, with 13 bases in between. The CDR3 has 13 amino acids. In nucleotides, the CDR3 is TGTGCCAGCACCCCGGAGGTTGGCTATGGCTACACCTTC. Its translation: CASTPEVGYGYTF.

The J gene is TRBJ1-6, the V gene TRBV6-2 or TRBV6-3; 12 bases agree with TRBD1. The germline CDR1 and CDR2 sequences are MNHEY and SVGEGT. The V gene end was trimmed by 7 bases and the J gene end by 15 bases; junction bases not matched to a gene: 10. CDR3 length: 14 amino acids. CDR3 in amino acids: CASKRGQGAFNLHF. The CDR3 DNA reads TGTGCCAGCAAGCGGGGACAGGGGGCGTTTAACCTCCACTTT.

This clonotype appeared a single time. The chain recombines TRBV5-1 with TRBJ1-1; D is possibly TRBD1 (6 bases). Trimming cost V 4 bases and J 7 bases, with 11 bases left between them. The CDR3 has 12 amino acids. The germline V gene has CDR1 SGHRS and CDR2 YFSETQ. The CDR3 nucleotides are TGCGCCAGCAGCCCGGGACACTTTGAAGCTTTCTTT. Translating it yields CASSPGHFEAFF. The variable domain in full, with the rest retrieved from reference TRBV5-1 and TRBJ1-1, is KAGVTQTPRYLIKTRGQQVTLSCSPISGHRSVSWYQQTPGQGLQFLFEYFSETQRNKGNFPGRFSGRQFSNSRSEMNVSTLELGDSALYLCASSPGHFEAFFGQGTRLTVV.

On this clonotype: Possible read error: a much larger clone is one base away. The V call is TRBV12-3 or TRBV12-4, the J call TRBJ2-2; possible D gene TRBD2, 6 bases. V lost 2 bases, J lost 0 bases, and 10 bases lay in between. The CDR3 is 16 residues long. CDR3 loop: CASSLSSGSNTGELFF. The DNA for the CDR3 is TGTGCCAGCAGTTTATCCAGCGGGTCGAACACCGGGGAGCTGTTTTTT.

This clonotype has a count of ten or more. The chain has TRBV5-1 and TRBJ2-7; 11 bases line up with TRBD1. This CDR3 has 18 residues. The germline gives CDR1 SGHRS, CDR2 YFSETQ. V dropped 0 bases and J dropped 4; count of bases not matched to a gene: 12. The CDR3 is CASSLGPGSGTGGYEQYF. The CDR3, as DNA: TGCGCCAGCAGCTTGGGCCCAGGGAGCGGGACAGGGGGATACGAGCAGTACTTC. Filled out from reference TRBV5-1 and TRBJ2-7, the complete variable domain reads KAGVTQTPRYLIKTRGQQVTLSCSPISGHRSVSWYQQTPGQGLQFLFEYFSETQRNKGNFPGRFSGRQFSNSRSEMNVSTLELGDSALYLCASSLGPGSGTGGYEQYFGPGTRLTVT.

V and J are TRBV29-1 and TRBJ2-1; D gene unclear. Germline-derived CDR1 and CDR2 are SQVTM and ANQGSEA. The CDR3 has 13 amino acids. V was pared by 6 bases and J by 0 bases, with 9 bases between. In DNA form, the CDR3 reads TGCAGCGTCAGTAGGAGCTCCTACAATGAGCAGTTCTTC. It codes for CSVSRSSYNEQFF.

This sequence joins TRBV5-1 and TRBJ2-7, with 8 positions matching TRBD1. The CDR3 is 15 amino acids. Per germline, CDR1 SGHRS and CDR2 YFSETQ. V was clipped by 4 bases and J by 5 bases; unmatched bases: 11. As DNA, the CDR3 is TGCGCCAGCAGCACAGGACAGGGAAGGCACGACGAGCAGTACTTC. Its protein product is CASSTGQGRHDEQYF.

The chain recombines TRBV2 with TRBJ2-5; D might be TRBD1 (6 bases). Trimming left V 2 bases short and J 1 base short, with 8 bases between. CDR3 size: 14 residues. Germline assignment: CDR1 SNHLY and CDR2 FYNNEI. The CDR3 sequence: CASSEQGSQETQYF. The DNA for the CDR3 is TGTGCCAGCAGTGAACAGGGGTCCCAAGAGACCCAGTACTTC.

This clonotype was counted between two and nine times. V gene TRBV6-2 or TRBV6-3 combines with J gene TRBJ1-1; 11 bases are a match to TRBD1. CDR3 size: 14 residues. CDR1 and CDR2 from the germline V gene are MNHEY and SVGEGT. V was pared by 2 bases and J by 6 bases, with 2 bases of the junction left unmatched. The CDR3, as DNA: TGTGCCAGCAGTTACCCGGACAGGGGGCCTGAAGCTTTCTTT. The encoded protein is CASSYPDRGPEAFF.

Comments on this clonotype: A much larger clone lies one base from this, so it may be a read error. This rearrangement joins TRBV7-2 to TRBJ2-7; D ambiguous. The CDR3 covers 15 residues. V was clipped by 3 bases and J by 7 bases, with 19 bases between them. Germline V gene data show CDR1 as SGHTA and CDR2 as FQGNSA. CDR3 nucleotide sequence: TGTGCCAGCAGCTTGAAAGGTATCTCCTACAATGAGCAGTACTTC. Protein: CASSLKGISYNEQYF.

The chain combines TRBV7-2 with TRBJ1-1; D may be TRBD1 (5 bases). The CDR3 consists of 14 residues. CDR1 and CDR2 (germline): SGHTA, FQGNSA. V lost 6 bases, J lost 5 bases, and 16 bases lay in between. This CDR3 reads CASRNGLGGTEAFF. The CDR3 DNA reads as TGTGCCAGCAGGAACGGGTTGGGGGGGACTGAAGCTTTCTTT. The whole variable domain, filled in from reference TRBV7-2 and TRBJ1-1, reads GAGVSQSPSNKVTEKGKDVELRCDPISGHTALYWYRQSLGQGLEFLIYFQGNSAPDKSGLPSDRFSAERTGGSVSTLTIQRTQQEDSAVYLCASRNGLGGTEAFFGQGTRLTVV.

This clonotype came up a few times. The chain uses TRBV7-2 and TRBJ2-4; tentative D call: TRBD2 (5 bases). There are 13 residues in the CDR3. The V and J ends lost 3 bases and 13 bases respectively, with 16 bases between them. Per germline, CDR1 SGHTA and CDR2 FQGNSA. CDR3 in amino acids: CASSFGVGSEQYF. As DNA, the CDR3 is TGTGCCAGCAGCTTTGGGGTGGGGAGTGAGCAGTACTTC.

This clonotype was detected only a few times. The V and J genes are TRBV5-1 and TRBJ2-1; D is perhaps TRBD2 (6 bases). The germline V and J ends were trimmed by 4 bases and 10 bases, with 15 bases remaining between them. The germline V gene encodes CDR1 SGHRS and CDR2 YFSETQ. The CDR3 is 13 amino acids. The CDR3, as DNA: TGCGCCAGCAGCGAGGGACTTATCTACGAGCAGTTCTTC. Translation gives CASSEGLIYEQFF.

This clonotype was seen a handful of times. The CDR3 here is CASSLAALLGVGEQYF. Written as DNA, the CDR3 is TGTGCCAGCAGCTTAGCGGCTCTATTGGGGGTCGGCGAGCAGTACTTC. The chain uses TRBV7-2 and TRBJ2-7, with D perhaps being TRBD1 or TRBD2 (5 bases each). CDR3 length: 16 amino acids. V dropped 0 bases and J dropped 6 bases, with 18 bases sitting between them. Per the germline V gene, CDR1 is SGHTA and CDR2 is FQGNSA.

This clonotype was observed a handful of times. The chain couples TRBV27 to TRBJ2-2, with D uncertain. This CDR3 is built from 13 residues. CDR1 is MNHEY, CDR2 SMNVEV, per germline (reference sequence). The V and J ends lost 3 bases and 1 base respectively, with 3 bases between them. The DNA of the CDR3 is TGTGCCAGCAGTTTTCAGAACACCGGGGAGCTGTTTTTT. It codes for CASSFQNTGELFF.

This chain links TRBV27 with TRBJ2-1; 14 bases agree with TRBD2. Unmatched junction bases numbered 11, after V lost 6 bases and J lost 7 bases. This CDR3 has 17 amino acids. The germline CDR1 and CDR2 sequences are MNHEY and SMNVEV (reference sequence). The CDR3 DNA is TGTGCCAGCAGCGTTGCGACTAGCGGGGGGGCGTTAAATGAGCAGTTCTTC. The encoded protein is CASSVATSGGALNEQFF.

This clonotype has at least ten counts. The V call is TRBV20-1, the J call TRBJ1-2; weak D call: TRBD1 (6 bases). From germline, CDR1 is DFQATT and CDR2 SNEGSKA (reference sequence). The CDR3 is made up of 14 amino acids. Trimming pared 1 base from V and 8 bases from J, leaving 17 bases between. The DNA for the CDR3 is TGCAGTGCTAGAGGCGAGGGGGGGCTGCGGGGCTACACCTTC. Encoded protein: CSARGEGGLRGYTF.

The chain employs TRBV12-3 or TRBV12-4 and TRBJ1-2; D ambiguous. This CDR3 comprises 13 residues. V shed 3 bases and J shed 6 bases, with 11 bases lying between them. The CDR3 region is CASSLFLSDGYTF. The CDR3 DNA sequence: TGTGCCAGCAGTTTGTTTCTTTCCGATGGCTACACCTTC.

This clonotype occurred a few times. The J gene is TRBJ2-7, the V gene TRBV7-9, with 10 nucleotides matching TRBD1. Trimming took 5 bases from V and 5 from J; bases not matched to a gene: 9. The germline V gene encodes CDR1 SEHNR and CDR2 FQNEAQ (reference sequence). CDR3 length: 15 residues. CDR3 amino acids: CASSRMTGGRHEQYF. CDR3 DNA: TGTGCCAGCAGCCGAATGACAGGGGGCAGGCACGAGCAGTACTTC.

This clonotype was seen only a few times. The chain employs TRBV7-2 and TRBJ2-7; 7 nucleotides line up with TRBD1. This CDR3 spans 15 amino acids. Germline V gene lookup returns CDR1 SGHTA and CDR2 FQGNSA. V shed 5 bases, J shed 2 bases, and the junction held 9 bases outside the gene matches. CDR3 loop: CASSRAGTVTYEQYF. In DNA form, the CDR3 reads TGTGCCAGCAGCCGCGCCGGGACAGTGACCTACGAGCAGTACTTC.

The rearrangement joins TRBV10-3 to TRBJ2-1; possible D gene TRBD2, 5 bases. V lost 6 bases and J lost 7, with 10 bases in between. The germline gives CDR1 ENHRY, CDR2 SYGVKD. The CDR3 contains 12 residues. CDR3 nucleotides: TGTGCCATCAGACGGAGCGGTAATGAGCAGTTCTTC. The encoded protein is CAIRRSGNEQFF.

J is TRBJ2-2 and V is TRBV20-1; D may be TRBD1 (6 bases). This CDR3 region has 15 residues. The germline V and J ends were trimmed by 5 bases and 1 base, with 14 bases remaining between them. The V gene's germline CDR1 is DFQATT and CDR2 SNEGSKA (reference sequence). CDR3 nucleotide sequence: TGCAGTGCTTCCCAGGGGATATGGAACACCGGGGAGCTGTTTTTT. This translates into CSASQGIWNTGELFF.

The rearrangement uses TRBV5-1 and TRBJ2-1, with D possibly matching TRBD2 (6 bases). The J call is in doubt because the DNA end fits TRBJ2-7 better. Looked up from germline, CDR1 is SGHRS and CDR2 is YFSETQ. The CDR3 length is 16 residues. CDR3 loop: CASSLVVAVAYNEQYF. As DNA, the CDR3 is TGCGCCAGCAGCTTGGTTGTAGCGGTCGCCTACAATGAGCAGTACTTC.

For the CDR3, the DNA is TGCGCCAGCAGCCCGGGGACAGGGGGCGATTACAATGAGCAGTTCTTC. Protein product: CASSPGTGGDYNEQFF. The gene calls are TRBV5-1 and TRBJ2-1, with TRBD1 matching 12 bases. J lost 4 bases, V lost 4 bases, and 6 bases had no gene match. From germline, CDR1 is SGHRS and CDR2 YFSETQ. The CDR3 length is 16 residues.